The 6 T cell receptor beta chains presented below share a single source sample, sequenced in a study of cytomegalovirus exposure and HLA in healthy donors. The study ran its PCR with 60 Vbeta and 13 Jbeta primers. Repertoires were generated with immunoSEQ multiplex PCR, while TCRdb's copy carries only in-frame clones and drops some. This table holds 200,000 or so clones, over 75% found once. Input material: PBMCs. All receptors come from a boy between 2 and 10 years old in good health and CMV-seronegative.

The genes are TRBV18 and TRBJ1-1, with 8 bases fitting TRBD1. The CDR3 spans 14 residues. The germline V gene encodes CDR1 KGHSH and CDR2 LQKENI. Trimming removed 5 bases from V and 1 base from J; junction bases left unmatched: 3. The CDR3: CASSGGQGNTEAFF. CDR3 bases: TGTGCCAGCTCAGGAGGACAGGGGAACACTGAAGCTTTCTTT. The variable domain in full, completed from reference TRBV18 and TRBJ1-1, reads NAGVMQNPRHLVRRRGQEARLRCSPMKGHSHVYWYRQLPEEGLKFMVYLQKENIIDESGMPKERFSAEFPKEGPSILRIQQVVRGDSAAYFCASSGGQGNTEAFFGQGTRLTVV.

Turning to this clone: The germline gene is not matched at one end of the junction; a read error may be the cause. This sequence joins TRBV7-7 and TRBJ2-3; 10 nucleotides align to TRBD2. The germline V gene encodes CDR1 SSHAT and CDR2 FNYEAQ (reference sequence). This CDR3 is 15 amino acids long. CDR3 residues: CASSRSGGSTDTQYF. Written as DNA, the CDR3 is TGTGCTAGCAGCCGTAGCGGGGGGAGCACAGATACGCAGTATTTT.

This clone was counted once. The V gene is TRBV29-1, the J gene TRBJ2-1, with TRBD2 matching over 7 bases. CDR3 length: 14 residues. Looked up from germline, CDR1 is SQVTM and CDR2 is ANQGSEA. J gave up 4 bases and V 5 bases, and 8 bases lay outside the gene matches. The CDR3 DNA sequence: TGCAGCGTTACCGGGACTACTCAATACAATGAGCAGTTCTTC. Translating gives CSVTGTTQYNEQFF.

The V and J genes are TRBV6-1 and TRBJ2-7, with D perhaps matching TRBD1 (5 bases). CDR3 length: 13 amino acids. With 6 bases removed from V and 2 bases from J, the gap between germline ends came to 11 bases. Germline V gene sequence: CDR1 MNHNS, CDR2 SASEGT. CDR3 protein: CASSGHLPYEQYF. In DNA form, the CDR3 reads TGTGCCAGCAGCGGACACCTTCCCTACGAGCAGTACTTC.

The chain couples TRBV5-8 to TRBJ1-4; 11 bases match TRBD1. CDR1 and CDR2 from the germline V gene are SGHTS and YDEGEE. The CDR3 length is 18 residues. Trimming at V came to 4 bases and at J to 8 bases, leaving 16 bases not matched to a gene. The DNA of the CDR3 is TGTGCCAGCAGCCTGACCCGCACTCCGGGACAGGGGGACGAAAAACTGTTTTTT. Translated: CASSLTRTPGQGDEKLFF.

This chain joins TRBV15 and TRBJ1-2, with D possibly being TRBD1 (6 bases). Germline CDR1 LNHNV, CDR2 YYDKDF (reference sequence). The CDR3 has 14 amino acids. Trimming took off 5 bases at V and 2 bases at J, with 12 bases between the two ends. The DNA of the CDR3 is TGTGCCACCAGCCAGGACAGACTGAACTATGGCTACACCTTC. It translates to CATSQDRLNYGYTF. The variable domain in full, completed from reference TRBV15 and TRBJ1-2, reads DAMVIQNPRYQVTQFGKPVTLSCSQTLNHNVMYWYQQKSSQAPKLLFHYYDKDFNNEADTPDNFQSRRPNTSFCFLDIRSPGLGDTAMYLCATSQDRLNYGYTFGSGTRLTVV.